The clone carrying this T cell receptor (beta chain) appeared a few times. Its matching antigen is unknown. This specimen belongs to a study of response to subunit inactivated influenza vaccine. Study-wide findings and caveats: The authors offered the suggestion that each seasonal influenza vaccination recruits few new T cells.

Germline lookup yields CDR1 DFQATT and CDR2 SNEGSKA (reference sequence). Trimming took 5 bases from V and 7 from J, leaving 12 bases between them. This CDR3 comprises 12 residues. MiXCR was run by TCRdb on the RT-PCR reads, yielding one entry per CDR3 protein. The repertoire holds 500,000 to 600,000 distinct CDR3 sequences, with 12% as singletons. This TCR was recovered from a man in his fifties who received an inactivated influenza vaccine. The sequences come from PBMCs from blood, collected on the day of vaccination. This chain uses TRBV20-1 with TRBJ1-5, with D possibly matching TRBD1 (6 bases). This chain's CDR3 is CSASLTGQPQHF. Here the CDR3 DNA reads TGCAGTGCTTCCCTGACAGGACAGCCCCAGCATTTT.